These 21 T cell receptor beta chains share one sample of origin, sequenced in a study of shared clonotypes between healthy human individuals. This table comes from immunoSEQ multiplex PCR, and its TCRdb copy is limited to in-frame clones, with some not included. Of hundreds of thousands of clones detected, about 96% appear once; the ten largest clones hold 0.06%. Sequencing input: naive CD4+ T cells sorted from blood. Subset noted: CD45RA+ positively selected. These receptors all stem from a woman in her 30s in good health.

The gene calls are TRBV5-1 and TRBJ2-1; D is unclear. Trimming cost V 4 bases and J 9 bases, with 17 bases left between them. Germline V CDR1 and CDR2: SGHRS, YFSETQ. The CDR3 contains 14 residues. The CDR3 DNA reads TGCGCCAGCAGCCCGGACCACGAGGCCGGTGAGCAGTTCTTC. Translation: CASSPDHEAGEQFF. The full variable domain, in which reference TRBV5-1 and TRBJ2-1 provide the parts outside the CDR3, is KAGVTQTPRYLIKTRGQQVTLSCSPISGHRSVSWYQQTPGQGLQFLFEYFSETQRNKGNFPGRFSGRQFSNSRSEMNVSTLELGDSALYLCASSPDHEAGEQFFGPGTRLTVL.

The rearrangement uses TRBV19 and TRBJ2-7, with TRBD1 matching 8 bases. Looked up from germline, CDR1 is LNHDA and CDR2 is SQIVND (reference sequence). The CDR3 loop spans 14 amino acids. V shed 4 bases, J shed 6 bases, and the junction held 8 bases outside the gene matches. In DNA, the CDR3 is TGTGCCAGTAGTAAGGACAGGGACCTCCCCGAGCAGTACTTC. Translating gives CASSKDRDLPEQYF.

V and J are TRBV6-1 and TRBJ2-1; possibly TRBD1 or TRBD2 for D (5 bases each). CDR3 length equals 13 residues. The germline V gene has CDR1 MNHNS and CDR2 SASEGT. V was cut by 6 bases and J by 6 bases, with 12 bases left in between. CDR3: CASRGDLPNEQFF. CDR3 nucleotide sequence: TGTGCCAGCAGGGGGGACCTTCCCAATGAGCAGTTCTTC.

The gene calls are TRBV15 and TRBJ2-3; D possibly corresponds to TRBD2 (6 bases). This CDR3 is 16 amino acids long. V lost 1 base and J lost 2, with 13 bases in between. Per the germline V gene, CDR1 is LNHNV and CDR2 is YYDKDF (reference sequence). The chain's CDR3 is CATSRGGSGHTDTQYF. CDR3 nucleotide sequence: TGTGCCACCAGCAGAGGGGGTAGCGGACACACAGATACGCAGTATTTT.

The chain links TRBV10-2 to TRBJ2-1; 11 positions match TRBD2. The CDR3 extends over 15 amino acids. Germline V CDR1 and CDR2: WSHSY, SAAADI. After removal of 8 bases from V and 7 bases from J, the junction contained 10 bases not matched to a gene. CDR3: CASGKTGLAVNEQFF. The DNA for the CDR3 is TGCGCCAGCGGGAAAACGGGACTAGCGGTTAATGAGCAGTTCTTC.

CDR3 loop: CASSYDRNSNEKLFF. The CDR3 nucleotides are TGTGCCAGCAGTTACGACAGGAATTCTAATGAAAAACTGTTTTTT. The V call is TRBV6-6, the J call TRBJ1-4, with D tentatively TRBD1 (6 bases). The CDR3 spans 15 residues. The ends were cut back, 2 bases at V and 3 bases at J, with 10 bases in the middle. CDR1 and CDR2 from the germline V gene are MNHNY and SVGAGI (reference sequence).

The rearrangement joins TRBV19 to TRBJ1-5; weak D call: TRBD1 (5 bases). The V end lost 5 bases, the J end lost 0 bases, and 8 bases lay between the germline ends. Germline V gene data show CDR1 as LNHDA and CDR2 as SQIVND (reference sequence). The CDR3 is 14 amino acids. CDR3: CASSQGYSNQPQHF. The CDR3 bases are TGTGCCAGTAGTCAGGGTTATAGCAATCAGCCCCAGCATTTT. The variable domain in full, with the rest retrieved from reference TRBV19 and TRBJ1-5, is DGGITQSPKYLFRKEGQNVTLSCEQNLNHDAMYWYRQDPGQGLRLIYYSQIVNDFQKGDIAEGYSVSREKKESFPLTVTSAQKNPTAFYLCASSQGYSNQPQHFGDGTRLSIL.

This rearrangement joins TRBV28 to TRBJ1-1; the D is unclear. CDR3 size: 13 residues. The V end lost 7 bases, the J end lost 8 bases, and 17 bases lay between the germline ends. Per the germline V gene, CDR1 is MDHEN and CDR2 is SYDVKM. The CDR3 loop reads CASIKPTLNEAFF. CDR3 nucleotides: TGTGCCAGCATTAAACCCACCCTCAACGAAGCTTTCTTT.

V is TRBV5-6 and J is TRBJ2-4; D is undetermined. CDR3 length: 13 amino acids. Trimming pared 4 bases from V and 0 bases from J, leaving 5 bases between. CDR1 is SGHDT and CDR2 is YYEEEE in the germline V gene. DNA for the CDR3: TGTGCCAGCAGCCGATTAGCCAAAAACATTCAGTACTTC. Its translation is CASSRLAKNIQYF. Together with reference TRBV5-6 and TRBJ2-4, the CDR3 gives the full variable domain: DAGVTQSPTHLIKTRGQQVTLRCSPKSGHDTVSWYQQALGQGPQFIFQYYEEEERQRGNFPDRFSGHQFPNYSSELNVNALLLGDSALYLCASSRLAKNIQYFGAGTRLSVL.

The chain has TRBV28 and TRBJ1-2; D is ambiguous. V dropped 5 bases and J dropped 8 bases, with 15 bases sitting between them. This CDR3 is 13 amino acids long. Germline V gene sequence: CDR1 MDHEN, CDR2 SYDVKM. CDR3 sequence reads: CASSIVLDGGYTF. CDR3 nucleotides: TGTGCCAGCAGTATAGTGCTTGATGGCGGCTACACCTTC.

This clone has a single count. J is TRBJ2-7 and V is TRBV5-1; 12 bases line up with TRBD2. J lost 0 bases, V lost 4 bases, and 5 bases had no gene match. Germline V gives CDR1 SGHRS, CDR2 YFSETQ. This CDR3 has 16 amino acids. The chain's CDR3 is CASSPPGLAGSYEQYF. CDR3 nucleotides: TGCGCCAGCAGCCCCCCGGGACTAGCGGGCTCCTACGAGCAGTACTTC.

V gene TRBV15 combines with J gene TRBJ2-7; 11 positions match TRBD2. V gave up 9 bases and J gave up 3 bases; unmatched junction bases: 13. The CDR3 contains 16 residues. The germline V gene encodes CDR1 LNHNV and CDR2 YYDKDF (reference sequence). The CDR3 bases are TGTGCCACTGCGGGACTAGCGGTCCCGATGAGCTACGAGCAGTACTTC. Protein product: CATAGLAVPMSYEQYF.

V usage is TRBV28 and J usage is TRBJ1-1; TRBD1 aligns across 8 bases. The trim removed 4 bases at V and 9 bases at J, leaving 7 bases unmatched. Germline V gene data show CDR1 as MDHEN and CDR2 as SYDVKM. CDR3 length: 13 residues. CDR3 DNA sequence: TGTGCCAGCAGTTCCGGACAGGGATCAAAAGCTTTCTTT. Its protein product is CASSSGQGSKAFF. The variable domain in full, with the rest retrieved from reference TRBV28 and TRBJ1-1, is DVKVTQSSRYLVKRTGEKVFLECVQDMDHENMFWYRQDPGLGLRLIYFSYDVKMKEKGDIPEGYSVSREKKERFSLILESASTNQTSMYLCASSSGQGSKAFFGQGTRLTVV.

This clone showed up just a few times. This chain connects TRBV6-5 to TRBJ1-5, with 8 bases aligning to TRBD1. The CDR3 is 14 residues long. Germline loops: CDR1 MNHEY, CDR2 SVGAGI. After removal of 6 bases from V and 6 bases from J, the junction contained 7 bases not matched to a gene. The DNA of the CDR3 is TGTGCCAGCAGACCCGACAGGGGCGGTCAGCCCCAGCATTTT. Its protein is CASRPDRGGQPQHF.

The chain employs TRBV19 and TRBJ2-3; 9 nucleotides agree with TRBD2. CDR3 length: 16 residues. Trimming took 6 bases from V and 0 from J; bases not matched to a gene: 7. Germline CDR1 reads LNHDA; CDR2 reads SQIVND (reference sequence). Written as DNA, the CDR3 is TGTGCCAGTAGGGGGGCTAGCGGGACTAGCACAGATACGCAGTATTTT. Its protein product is CASRGASGTSTDTQYF.

CDR3 DNA: TGTGCCAGCAGCGTCACAGAGAATAATTCACCCCTCCACTTT. It specifies CASSVTENNSPLHF. The J gene is TRBJ1-6, the V gene TRBV9; no firm D call. With 2 bases removed from V and 5 bases from J, the gap between germline ends came to 8 bases. The germline gives CDR1 SGDLS, CDR2 YYNGEE. The CDR3 extends over 14 amino acids.

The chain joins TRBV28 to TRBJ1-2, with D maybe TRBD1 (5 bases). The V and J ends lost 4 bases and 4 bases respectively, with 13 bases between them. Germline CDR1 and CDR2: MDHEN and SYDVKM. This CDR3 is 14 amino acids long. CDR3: CASSSPGRPYGYTF. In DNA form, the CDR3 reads TGTGCCAGCAGTTCTCCGGGACGGCCCTATGGCTACACCTTC.

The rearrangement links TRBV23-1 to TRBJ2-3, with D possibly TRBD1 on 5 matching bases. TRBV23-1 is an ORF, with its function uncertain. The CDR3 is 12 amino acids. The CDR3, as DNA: TGCCCACAAATTAGGGGCTCAGGGACGCAGTATTTT. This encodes CPQIRGSGTQYF.

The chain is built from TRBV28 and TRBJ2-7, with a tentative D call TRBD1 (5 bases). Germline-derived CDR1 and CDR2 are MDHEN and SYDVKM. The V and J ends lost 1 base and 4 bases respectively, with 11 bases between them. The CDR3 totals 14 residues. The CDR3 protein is CASSLLGRDYEQYF. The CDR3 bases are TGTGCCAGCAGTTTATTGGGCAGGGATTACGAGCAGTACTTC.

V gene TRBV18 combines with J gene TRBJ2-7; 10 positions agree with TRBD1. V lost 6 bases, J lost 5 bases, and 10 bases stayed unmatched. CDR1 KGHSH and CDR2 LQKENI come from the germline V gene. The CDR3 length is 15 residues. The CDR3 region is CASSQTTGGGDEQYF. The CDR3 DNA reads TGTGCCAGCTCGCAAACGACAGGGGGCGGCGACGAGCAGTACTTC.

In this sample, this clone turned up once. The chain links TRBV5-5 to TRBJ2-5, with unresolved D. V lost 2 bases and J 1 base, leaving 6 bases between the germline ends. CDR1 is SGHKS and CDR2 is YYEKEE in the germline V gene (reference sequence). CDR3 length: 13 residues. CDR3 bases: TGTGCCAGCAGCTTAACAGTCCAAGAGACCCAGTACTTC. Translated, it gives CASSLTVQETQYF.